The subject of this entry is one T cell receptor beta chain. It lacks a known antigen. Per-base qualities were not stored, and no clone one base away is much larger. These data are taken from a study of PD-1 blockade in classical Hodgkin lymphoma (dated by TCRdb to the early 2020s). Describing the broader study: Nivolumab dosing was 3 mg/kg intravenously every 2 weeks, continuing until either disease progression or unacceptable toxicity. A peripheral blood immune signature of response to PD-1 blockade in classical Hodgkin lymphoma was defined using TCR beta sequencing and CyTOF. Study-wide conclusions, independent of this receptor: Lower diversity was observed in patients in whom nivolumab was started less than 1 year after ASCT, and these patients were excluded from later analyses so that confounding by immune reconstitution would be avoided. Among trial patients, those achieving complete response had baseline diversity similar to that of newly diagnosed patients, while diversity was significantly lower in partial responders and progressors. The study was limited to a single clinical trial cohort, and causes of repertoire differences, possibly disease activity or prior therapy, remained undefined. Baseline TCR diversity was reported to be lower in newly diagnosed patients than in healthy donors and to be lower still in relapsed/refractory patients. By C4D1, a significant rise was seen in CD4+ TCR diversity but not in CD8+ TCR diversity (p=0.0027 vs p=0.16), and the rise was most apparent among complete responders (p=0.02).

The time point label, as the study defines it: cycle 1 day 1 (C1D1), immediately before nivolumab initiation. Every trial patient had relapsed after autologous stem cell transplantation, and cohorts A, B and C differed in prior brentuximab vedotin exposure. A total of about 51 patients with relapsed/refractory classical Hodgkin lymphoma made up the trial cohort, and each patient's best overall response was complete response, partial response or progressive disease. In the multi-cohort phase II CheckMate 205 trial, trial patients received single-agent nivolumab. An independent review committee assessed best overall response by applying the 2007 International Working Group response criteria. Trial PBMCs were collected just before the start of nivolumab (C1D1) and during therapy at cycle 2 day 1 and cycle 4 day 1. After peripheral blood was drawn into 8 mL Vacutainer Cell Preparation Tubes, PBMCs were isolated by centrifugation and then cryopreserved.

The Qiagen DNeasy kit was used to extract genomic DNA from unsorted PBMCs and from the negatively selected CD4+ and CD8+ fractions. Using primers that anneal to V and J segments, immunoSEQ multiplex PCR amplified the TCR beta CDR3 regions. Amplification bias was minimized using a synthetic immune receptor repertoire, and residual bias was removed computationally after sequencing. The published analysis was carried out like this. Custom Python scripts were used to quantify repertoire diversity as the Shannon entropy index. Unsorted, CD4+ and CD8+ repertoires were analyzed separately, except for combined analyses in which CD4+ and CD8+ sequences were merged in silico. Clonal expansion was defined as a frequency increase of at least 2-fold after treatment compared with C1D1, and clones undetected at baseline were assigned a pseudocount of 0.5. Singleton clones were defined as clones with 0 or 1 copy at C1D1, and non-singleton clones were defined as clones with 2 or more copies. By matching protein sequences in sorted samples from the same patient, clones expanded in unsorted samples were annotated as CD4+, CD8+ or unknown. Wilcoxon tests were applied to paired samples to test diversity changes from C1D1 to C4D1. TCRdb limited this immuneACCESS table to in-frame rearrangements with V and J called. A share of clones is missing; checked studies link under half to unresolved V genes, and the rest is unexplained. The DNA gave D and trimming, while V, J and clone size come from that table. The sample profile shows some 18,000 clones; roughly 80% of them were found once. The ten largest clones take up 24% of the sample.

V loses 7 bases, J loses 6 bases, and the germline ends lie 16 bases apart. The CDR1 and CDR2 encoded by the germline V gene (reference sequence) are LNHDA and SQIVND. Including cysteine and phenylalanine, the CDR3 has 14 amino acids. The retained sequence is limited to the CDR3, 42 bases, with the frame set at the first base. This TCR was recovered from a human donor with classical Hodgkin lymphoma. This sequence uses TRBV19 and TRBJ1-5; the D segment cannot be called with confidence. The sequencing here drew on peripheral blood mononuclear cells (PBMCs), taken at baseline. The CDR3 here reads CASTKDGVGQPQHF. The DNA reads as follows: TGTGCCAGTACCAAGGACGGGGTAGGTCAGCCCCAGCATTTT.